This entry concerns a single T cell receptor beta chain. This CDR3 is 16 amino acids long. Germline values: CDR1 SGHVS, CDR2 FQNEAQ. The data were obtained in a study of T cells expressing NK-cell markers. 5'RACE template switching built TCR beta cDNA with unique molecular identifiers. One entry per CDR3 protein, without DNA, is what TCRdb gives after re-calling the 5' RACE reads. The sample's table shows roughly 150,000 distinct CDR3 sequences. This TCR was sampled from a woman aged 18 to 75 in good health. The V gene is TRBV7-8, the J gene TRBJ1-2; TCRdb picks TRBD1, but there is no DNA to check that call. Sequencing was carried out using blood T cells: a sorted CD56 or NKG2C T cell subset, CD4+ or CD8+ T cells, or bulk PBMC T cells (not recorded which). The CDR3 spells CASSRPPGQANYGYTF.